The following is a T cell receptor beta chain sequence with its context. The antigen is not known. The entry originates in a study of cytomegalovirus exposure and HLA in healthy donors. Findings and limits, study-wide: For most TCR beta V segments, an earlier analysis put the productive rate at about 87% or about 30% of the time. Listed as cytomegalovirus-associated were about 160 TCR beta chains.

This PCR relied on a set of 60 Vbeta primers and 13 Jbeta primers. The table came from immunoSEQ multiplex PCR; TCRdb's copy has only in-frame clones and leaves some out. This sample's table has under 200,000 clones. Germline CDR1 SGHRS, CDR2 YFSETQ. Unmatched junction bases numbered 3, after V lost 3 bases and J lost 6 bases. CDR3 size: 13 residues. The chain links TRBV5-1 to TRBJ1-5; 7 bases match TRBD1. Sequencing input: PBMCs. The receptor was isolated from a man aged 25-45 years in good health and CMV-seronegative. CDR3 in amino acids: CASSSQGGQPQHF. The CDR3 bases are TGCGCCAGCAGCTCCCAGGGGGGTCAGCCCCAGCATTTT.